This T cell receptor beta chain was recorded in a study of OX40 agonist ivuxolimab in advanced cancers. A history of autoimmune disease or systemic immunosuppression excluded patients. V lost 1 base, J lost 4 bases, and 11 bases lay in between. The CDR3 is 15 amino acids. Germline V CDR1 and CDR2: SGHAT, FQNNGV. The table came from immunoSEQ multiplex PCR; TCRdb's copy has only in-frame clones and leaves some out. The table has approximately 52,000 clones, about 88% seen once. The chain joins TRBV11-2 to TRBJ1-3; D remains ambiguous. The clonotype comes from an adult with an advanced solid tumor such as melanoma, head and neck, liver or kidney cancer. Sample: CD4+ or CD8+ T cells sorted from blood, taken in a trial of the OX40 agonist ivuxolimab. CDR3 DNA: TGTGCCAGCAGCTTAGCTGGGTCCGACGGAAACACCATATATTTT. This encodes CASSLAGSDGNTIYF.